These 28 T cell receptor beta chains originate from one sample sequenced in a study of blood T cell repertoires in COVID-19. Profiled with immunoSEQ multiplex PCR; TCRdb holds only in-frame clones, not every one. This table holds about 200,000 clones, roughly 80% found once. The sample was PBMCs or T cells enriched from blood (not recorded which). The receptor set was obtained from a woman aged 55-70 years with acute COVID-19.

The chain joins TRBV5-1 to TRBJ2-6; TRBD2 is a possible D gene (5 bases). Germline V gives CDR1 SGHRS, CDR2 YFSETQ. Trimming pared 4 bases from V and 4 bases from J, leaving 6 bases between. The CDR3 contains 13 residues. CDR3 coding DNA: TGCGCCAGCAGCCCGGGGGGGGCCAACGTCCTGACTTTC. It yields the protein CASSPGGANVLTF.

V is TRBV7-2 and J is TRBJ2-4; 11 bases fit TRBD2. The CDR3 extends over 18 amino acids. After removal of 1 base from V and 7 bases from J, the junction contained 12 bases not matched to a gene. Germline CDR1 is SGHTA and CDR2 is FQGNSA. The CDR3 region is CASSLGLRLAGGTNIQYF. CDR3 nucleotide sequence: TGTGCCAGCAGCTTAGGGCTTAGGCTAGCGGGGGGAACTAACATTCAGTACTTC.

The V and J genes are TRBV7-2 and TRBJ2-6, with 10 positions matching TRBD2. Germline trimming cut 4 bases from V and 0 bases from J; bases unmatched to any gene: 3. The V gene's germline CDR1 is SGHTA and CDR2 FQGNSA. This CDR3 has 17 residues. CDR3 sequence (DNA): TGTGCCAGCAGCTCAGGACTAGCGGTCTCTGGGGCCAACGTCCTGACTTTC. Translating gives CASSSGLAVSGANVLTF.

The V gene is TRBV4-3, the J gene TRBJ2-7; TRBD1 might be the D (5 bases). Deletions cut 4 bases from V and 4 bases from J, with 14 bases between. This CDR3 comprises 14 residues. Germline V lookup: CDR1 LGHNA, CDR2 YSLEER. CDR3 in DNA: TGCGCCAGCAGCCCCGACAGTGGGAATTACGAGCAGTACTTC. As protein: CASSPDSGNYEQYF.

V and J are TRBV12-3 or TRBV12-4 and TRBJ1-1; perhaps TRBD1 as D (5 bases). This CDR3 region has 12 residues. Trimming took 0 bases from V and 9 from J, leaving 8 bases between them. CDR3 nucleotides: TGTGCCAGCAGTTTAGCGCGGGGACAAGCTTTCTTT. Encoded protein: CASSLARGQAFF.

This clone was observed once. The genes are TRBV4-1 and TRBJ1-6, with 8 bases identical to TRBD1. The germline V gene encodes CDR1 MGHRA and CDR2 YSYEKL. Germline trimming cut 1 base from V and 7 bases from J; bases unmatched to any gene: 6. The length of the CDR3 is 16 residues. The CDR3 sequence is CASSQAVRDRNSPLHF. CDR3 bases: TGCGCCAGCAGCCAAGCCGTCCGGGACAGGAATTCACCCCTCCACTTT.

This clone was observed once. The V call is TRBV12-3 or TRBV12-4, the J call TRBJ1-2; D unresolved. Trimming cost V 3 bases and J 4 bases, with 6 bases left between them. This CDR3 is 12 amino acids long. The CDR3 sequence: CASSFGGYGYTF. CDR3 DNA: TGTGCCAGCAGTTTTGGCGGCTATGGCTACACCTTC.

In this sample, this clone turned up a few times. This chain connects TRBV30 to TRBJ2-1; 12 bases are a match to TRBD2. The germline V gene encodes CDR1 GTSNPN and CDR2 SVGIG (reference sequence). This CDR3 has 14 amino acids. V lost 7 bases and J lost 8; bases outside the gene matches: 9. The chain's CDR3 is CAFPTSGSPYEQFF. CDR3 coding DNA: TGTGCCTTCCCGACTAGCGGGAGCCCCTATGAGCAGTTCTTC.

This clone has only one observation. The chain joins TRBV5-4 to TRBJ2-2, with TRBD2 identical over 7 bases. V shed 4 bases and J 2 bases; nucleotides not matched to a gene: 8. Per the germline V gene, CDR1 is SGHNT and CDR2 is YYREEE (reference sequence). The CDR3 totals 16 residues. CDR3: CASSRGGGENTGELFF. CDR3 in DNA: TGTGCCAGCAGCCGTGGCGGGGGTGAAAACACCGGGGAGCTGTTTTTT. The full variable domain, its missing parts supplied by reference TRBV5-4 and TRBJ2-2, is ETGVTQSPTHLIKTRGQQVTLRCSSQSGHNTVSWYQQALGQGPQFIFQYYREEENGRGNFPPRFSGLQFPNYSSELNVNALELDDSALYLCASSRGGGENTGELFFGEGSRLTVL.

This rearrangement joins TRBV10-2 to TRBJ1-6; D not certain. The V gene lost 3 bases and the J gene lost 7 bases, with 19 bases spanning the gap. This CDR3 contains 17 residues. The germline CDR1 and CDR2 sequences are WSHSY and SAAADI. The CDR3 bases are TGCGCCAGCAGTGACCTCGTGGCTCATTGGGAGAATTCACCCCTCCACTTT. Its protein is CASSDLVAHWENSPLHF.

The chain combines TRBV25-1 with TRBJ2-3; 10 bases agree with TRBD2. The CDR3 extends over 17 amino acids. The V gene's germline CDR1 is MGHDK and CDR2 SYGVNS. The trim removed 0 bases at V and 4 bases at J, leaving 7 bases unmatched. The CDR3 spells CASSEYGGLAGADTQYF. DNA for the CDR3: TGTGCCAGCAGTGAATACGGCGGGCTAGCGGGGGCAGATACGCAGTATTTT.

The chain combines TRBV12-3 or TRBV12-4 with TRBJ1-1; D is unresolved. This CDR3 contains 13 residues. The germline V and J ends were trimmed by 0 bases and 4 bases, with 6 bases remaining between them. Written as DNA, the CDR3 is TGTGCCAGCAGTTTAGCTGAGGCCACTGAAGCTTTCTTT. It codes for CASSLAEATEAFF.

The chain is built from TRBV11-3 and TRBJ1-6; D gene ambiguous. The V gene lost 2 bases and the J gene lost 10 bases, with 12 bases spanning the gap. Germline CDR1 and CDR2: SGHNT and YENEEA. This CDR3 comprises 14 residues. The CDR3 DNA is TGTGCCAGCAGCTTAACGACTATGGGGTCACCCCTCCACTTT. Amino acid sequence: CASSLTTMGSPLHF.

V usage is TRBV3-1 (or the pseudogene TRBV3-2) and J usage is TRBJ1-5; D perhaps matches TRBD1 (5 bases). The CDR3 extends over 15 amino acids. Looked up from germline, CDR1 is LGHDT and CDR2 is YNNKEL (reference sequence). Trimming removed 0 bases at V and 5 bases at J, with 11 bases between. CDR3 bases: TGTGCCAGCAGCCAAGACCATCGGGGGGATCAGCCCCAGCATTTT. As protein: CASSQDHRGDQPQHF.

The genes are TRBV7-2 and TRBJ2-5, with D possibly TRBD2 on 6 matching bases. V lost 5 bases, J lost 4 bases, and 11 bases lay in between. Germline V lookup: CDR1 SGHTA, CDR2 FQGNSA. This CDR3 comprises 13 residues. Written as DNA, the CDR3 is TGTGCCAGCAGCCGGGGACTCCTAGAGACCCAGTACTTC. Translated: CASSRGLLETQYF. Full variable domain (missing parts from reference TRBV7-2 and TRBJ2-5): GAGVSQSPSNKVTEKGKDVELRCDPISGHTALYWYRQSLGQGLEFLIYFQGNSAPDKSGLPSDRFSAERTGGSVSTLTIQRTQQEDSAVYLCASSRGLLETQYFGPGTRLLVL.

In DNA form, the CDR3 reads TGTGCCAGCAGTGGATTGACAGGGGGGCAAGAGACCCAGTACTTC. Translated, it gives CASSGLTGGQETQYF. This chain links TRBV6-2 or TRBV6-3 with TRBJ2-5, with 9 bases aligning to TRBD1. With 5 bases clipped from V and 2 bases from J, the junction kept 6 bases outside the gene matches. The length of the CDR3 is 15 residues. Germline-derived CDR1 and CDR2 are MNHEY and SVGEGT.

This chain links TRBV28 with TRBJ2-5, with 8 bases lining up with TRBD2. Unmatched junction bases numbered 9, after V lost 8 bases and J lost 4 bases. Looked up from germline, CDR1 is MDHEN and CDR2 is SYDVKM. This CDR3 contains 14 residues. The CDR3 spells CASLSAGGRETQYF. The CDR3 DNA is TGTGCCAGCTTGTCGGCGGGGGGCAGAGAGACCCAGTACTTC.

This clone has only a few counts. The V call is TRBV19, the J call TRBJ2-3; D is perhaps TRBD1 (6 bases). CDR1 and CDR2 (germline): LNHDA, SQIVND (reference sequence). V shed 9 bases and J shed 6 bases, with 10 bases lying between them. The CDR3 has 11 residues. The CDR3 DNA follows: TGTGCCAGCAACACAGGGGATACGCAGTATTTT. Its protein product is CASNTGDTQYF.

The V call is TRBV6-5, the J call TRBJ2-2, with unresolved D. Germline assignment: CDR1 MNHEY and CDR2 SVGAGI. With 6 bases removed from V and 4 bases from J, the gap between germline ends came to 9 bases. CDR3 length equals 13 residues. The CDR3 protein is CASRPSTTGELFF. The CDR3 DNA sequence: TGTGCCAGCAGGCCTAGTACCACCGGGGAGCTGTTTTTT.

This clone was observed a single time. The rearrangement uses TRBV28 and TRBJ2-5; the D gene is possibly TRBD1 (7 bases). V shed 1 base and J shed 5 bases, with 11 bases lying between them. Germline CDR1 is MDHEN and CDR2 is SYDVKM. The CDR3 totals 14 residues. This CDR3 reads CASSLYPGGETQYF. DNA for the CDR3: TGTGCCAGCAGTTTATATCCAGGGGGGGAGACCCAGTACTTC.

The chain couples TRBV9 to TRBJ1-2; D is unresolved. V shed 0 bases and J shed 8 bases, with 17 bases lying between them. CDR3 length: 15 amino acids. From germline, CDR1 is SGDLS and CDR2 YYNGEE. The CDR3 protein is CASSVGSAEVYGYTF. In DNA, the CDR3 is TGTGCCAGCAGCGTAGGGTCAGCGGAAGTTTACGGCTACACCTTC.

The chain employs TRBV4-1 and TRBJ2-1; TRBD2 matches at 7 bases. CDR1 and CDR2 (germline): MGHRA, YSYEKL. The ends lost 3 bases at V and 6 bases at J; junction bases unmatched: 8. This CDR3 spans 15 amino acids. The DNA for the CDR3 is TGCGCCAGCAGCCAGACTAGGGACTACGGCAATGAGCAGTTCTTC. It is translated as CASSQTRDYGNEQFF.

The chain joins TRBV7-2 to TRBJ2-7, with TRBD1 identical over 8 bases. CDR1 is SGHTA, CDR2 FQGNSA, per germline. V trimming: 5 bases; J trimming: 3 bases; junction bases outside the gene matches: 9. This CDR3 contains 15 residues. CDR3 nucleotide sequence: TGTGCCAGCAGCCCGCAGGGGGCGACCTACTACGAGCAGTACTTC. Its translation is CASSPQGATYYEQYF.

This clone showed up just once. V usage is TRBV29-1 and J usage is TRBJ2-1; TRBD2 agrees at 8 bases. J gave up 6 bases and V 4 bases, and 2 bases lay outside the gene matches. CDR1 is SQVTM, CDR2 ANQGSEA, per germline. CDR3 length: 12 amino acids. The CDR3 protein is CSVVAGLNEQFF. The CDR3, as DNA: TGCAGCGTTGTAGCGGGGCTCAATGAGCAGTTCTTC.

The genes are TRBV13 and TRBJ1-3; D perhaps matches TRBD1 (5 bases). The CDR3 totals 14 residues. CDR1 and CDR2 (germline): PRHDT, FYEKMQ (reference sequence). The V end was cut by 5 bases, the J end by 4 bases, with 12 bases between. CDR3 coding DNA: TGTGCCAGCAGCCCCATCGGACACGGAAACACCATATATTTT. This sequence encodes CASSPIGHGNTIYF.

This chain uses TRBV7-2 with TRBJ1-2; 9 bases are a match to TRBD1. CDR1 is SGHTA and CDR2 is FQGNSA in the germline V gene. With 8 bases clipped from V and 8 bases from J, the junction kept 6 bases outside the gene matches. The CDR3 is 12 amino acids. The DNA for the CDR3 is TGTGCCAGCCCGGGACAGGGAAGGGGCTACACCTTC. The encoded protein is CASPGQGRGYTF.

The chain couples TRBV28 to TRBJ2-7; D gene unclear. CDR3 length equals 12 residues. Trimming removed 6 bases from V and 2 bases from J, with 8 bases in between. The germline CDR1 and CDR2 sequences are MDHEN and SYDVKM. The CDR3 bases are TGTGCCAGCAGCCAGACACCCTACGAGCAGTACGTC. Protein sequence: CASSQTPYEQYV.

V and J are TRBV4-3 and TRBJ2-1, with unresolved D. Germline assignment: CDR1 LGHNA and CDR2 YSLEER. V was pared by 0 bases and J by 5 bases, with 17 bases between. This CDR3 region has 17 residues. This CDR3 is CASSQEWVNWAHNEQFF. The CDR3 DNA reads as TGCGCCAGCAGCCAAGAATGGGTAAACTGGGCCCACAATGAGCAGTTCTTC.